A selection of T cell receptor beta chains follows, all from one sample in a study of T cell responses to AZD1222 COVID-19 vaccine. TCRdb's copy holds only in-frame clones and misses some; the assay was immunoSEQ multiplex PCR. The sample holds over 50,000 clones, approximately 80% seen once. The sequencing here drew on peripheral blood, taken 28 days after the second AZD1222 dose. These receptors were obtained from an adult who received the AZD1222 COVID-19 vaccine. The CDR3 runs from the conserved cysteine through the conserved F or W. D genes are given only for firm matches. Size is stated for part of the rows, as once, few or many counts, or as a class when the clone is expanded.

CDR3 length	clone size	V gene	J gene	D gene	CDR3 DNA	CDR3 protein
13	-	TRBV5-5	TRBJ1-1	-	TGTGCCAGCAGCCAACAGGGTAACACTGAAGCTTTCTTT	CASSQQGNTEAFF
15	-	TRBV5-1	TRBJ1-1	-	TGCGCCAGCAGCTTGGGAGGGGCAGCGAACACTGAAGCTTTCTTT	CASSLGGAANTEAFF
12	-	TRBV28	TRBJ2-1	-	TGTGCCAGCAGTTTAGACTGGAATGAGCAGTTCTTC	CASSLDWNEQFF
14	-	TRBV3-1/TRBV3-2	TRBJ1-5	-	TGTGCCAGCAGCCAAGAAGGGGGCAATCAGCCCCAGCATTTT	CASSQEGGNQPQHF
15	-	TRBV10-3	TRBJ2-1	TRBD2	TGTGCCATCAGTCCGGGACTAGCGGCCTACAATGAGCAGTTCTTC	CAISPGLAAYNEQFF
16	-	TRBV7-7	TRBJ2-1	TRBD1	TGTGCCAGCAGCGCCTTCCTTGGACAGGGGTTTAGTGAGCAGTTCTTC	CASSAFLGQGFSEQFF
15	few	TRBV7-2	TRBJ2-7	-	TGTGCCAGCAGCTTAGACACGGGAGCTTCCTACGAGCAGTACTTC	CASSLDTGASYEQYF
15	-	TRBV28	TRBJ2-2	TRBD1	TGTGCCAGCGTTCCAGGGGGTCCCGGCACCGGGGAGCTGTTTTTT	CASVPGGPGTGELFF
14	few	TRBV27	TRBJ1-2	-	TGTGCCAGCAGTTTAACAGGCCCCGCGGGGGGCTACACCTTC	CASSLTGPAGGYTF
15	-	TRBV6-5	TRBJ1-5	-	TGTGCCAGCAGCCAGTCGTTTCTCGGCTCACAGCCCCAGCATTTT	CASSQSFLGSQPQHF
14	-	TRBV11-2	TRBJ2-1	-	TGTGCCAGCAGCCCGTCAGGACTAACCAATGAGCAGTTCTTC	CASSPSGLTNEQFF
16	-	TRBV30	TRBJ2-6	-	TGTGCCTGGATCCGTGGATCCCCTTCGGGGGCCAACGTCCTGACTTTC	CAWIRGSPSGANVLTF
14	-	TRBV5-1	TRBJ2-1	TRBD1	TGCGCCAGCAGCTACCCGGGACAGGGGGTTGAGCAGTTCTTC	CASSYPGQGVEQFF
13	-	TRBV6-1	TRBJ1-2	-	TGTGCCAGCAGTGATGGCAGGGTGTATGGCTACACCTTC	CASSDGRVYGYTF
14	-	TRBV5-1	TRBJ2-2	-	TGCGCCAGCAGCTTTACAGGGAGCACCGGGGAGCTGTTTTTT	CASSFTGSTGELFF
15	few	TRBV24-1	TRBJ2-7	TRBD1	TGTGCCACCAGTGATGGCGGACAGGGGGCGCGTGAGCAGTACTTC	CATSDGGQGAREQYF
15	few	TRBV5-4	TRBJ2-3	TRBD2	TGTGCCAGCAGCTCCAGCGGGAGCGATTTAGATACGCAGTATTTT	CASSSSGSDLDTQYF
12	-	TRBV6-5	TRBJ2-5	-	TGTGCCAGCAAAACAGGGACCGAGACCCAGTACTTC	CASKTGTETQYF
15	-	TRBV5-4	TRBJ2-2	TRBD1	TGTGCCAGCAGCTTGGACAGGGGGAGGCTCGGGGAGCTGTTTTTT	CASSLDRGRLGELFF
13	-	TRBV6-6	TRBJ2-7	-	TGTGCCAGCAACGACGTCGGGATCGACGAGCAGTACTTC	CASNDVGIDEQYF
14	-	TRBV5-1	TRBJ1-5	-	TGCGCCAGCAGCTTGTTGGGCCTCGGGCAGCCCCAGCATTTT	CASSLLGLGQPQHF
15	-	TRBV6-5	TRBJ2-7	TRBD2	TGTGCCAGCAATTCCGGGACTAGCTCCTCCTACGAGCAGTACTTC	CASNSGTSSSYEQYF
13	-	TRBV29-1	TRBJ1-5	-	TGCAGCGTTTCGACAGGACCGAATCAGCCCCAGCATTTT	CSVSTGPNQPQHF